One and the same sample provided the 10 T cell receptor beta chains below, sequenced in a study of cytomegalovirus exposure and HLA in healthy donors. Both 60 Vbeta primers and 13 Jbeta primers went into the PCR. The data were produced by immunoSEQ multiplex PCR, yet TCRdb's version contains in-frame clones alone and is incomplete. The sample comprises some 76,000 clones, 65% to 85% of which are singletons, and roughly 5.2% rests with the top ten. The specimen was PBMCs. The receptors derive from a man aged 55 to 69 in good health and CMV-seropositive.

The rearrangement joins TRBV7-3 to TRBJ2-1; TRBD2 agrees at 8 bases. The CDR3 sequence is 16 residues long. With 4 bases clipped from V and 0 bases from J, the junction kept 5 bases outside the gene matches. Germline-derived CDR1 and CDR2 are SGHTA and FQGTGA. The CDR3 spells CASSYLSGGSYNEQFF. The CDR3 DNA reads TGTGCCAGCAGCTATTTAAGCGGGGGCTCCTACAATGAGCAGTTCTTC.

This rearrangement joins TRBV5-1 to TRBJ2-2; possible D gene TRBD2, 6 bases. The V end lost 1 base, the J end lost 3 bases, and 10 bases lay between the germline ends. The germline V gene has CDR1 SGHRS and CDR2 YFSETQ. The CDR3 consists of 15 residues. DNA of the CDR3: TGCGCCAGCAGCTTGACCACGGGGGACACCGGGGAGCTGTTTTTT. The encoded protein is CASSLTTGDTGELFF.

In this sample, this clone turned up once. The rearrangement links TRBV11-2 to TRBJ1-5; D perhaps matches TRBD1 (6 bases). V was trimmed by 0 bases and J by 0 bases, leaving 12 bases between them. The CDR3 totals 17 residues. Germline CDR1 and CDR2: SGHAT and FQNNGV. The DNA of the CDR3 is TGTGCCAGCAGCTTAGATGGGACACCTTATAGCAATCAGCCCCAGCATTTT. It specifies CASSLDGTPYSNQPQHF.

Only a few counts were recorded for this clone. This chain joins TRBV28 and TRBJ1-1; D is possibly TRBD1 (5 bases). V was cut by 5 bases and J by 5 bases, with 9 bases left in between. The germline CDR1 and CDR2 sequences are MDHEN and SYDVKM. This CDR3 is built from 12 residues. The CDR3 DNA follows: TGTGCCAGCAGTGATCAGGGAACTGAAGCTTTCTTT. The encoded protein is CASSDQGTEAFF. Full variable domain (remainder filled in from reference TRBV28 and TRBJ1-1): DVKVTQSSRYLVKRTGEKVFLECVQDMDHENMFWYRQDPGLGLRLIYFSYDVKMKEKGDIPEGYSVSREKKERFSLILESASTNQTSMYLCASSDQGTEAFFGQGTRLTVV.

This clone was found once. The gene calls are TRBV28 and TRBJ2-7; tentative D call: TRBD1 (5 bases). The CDR3 consists of 15 residues. Germline V gene data show CDR1 as MDHEN and CDR2 as SYDVKM. Trimming took off 7 bases at V and 0 bases at J, with 16 bases between the two ends. The CDR3 coding sequence is TGTGCCAGCACCCCATGGGGCAGGAGCTCCTACGAGCAGTACTTC. It is translated as CASTPWGRSSYEQYF.

The table lists this clone with a few counts. CDR3 sequence: CASTGNSPETQYF. The CDR3 DNA reads as TGTGCCAGCACGGGAAATAGCCCAGAGACCCAGTACTTC. V gene TRBV28 combines with J gene TRBJ2-5, with D maybe TRBD2 (5 bases). Germline CDR1 and CDR2: MDHEN and SYDVKM. CDR3 length equals 13 residues. V lost 7 bases to trimming and J lost 4 bases, with 13 bases between them. The variable domain in full, completed from reference TRBV28 and TRBJ2-5, reads DVKVTQSSRYLVKRTGEKVFLECVQDMDHENMFWYRQDPGLGLRLIYFSYDVKMKEKGDIPEGYSVSREKKERFSLILESASTNQTSMYLCASTGNSPETQYFGPGTRLLVL.

The chain carries TRBV12-5 and TRBJ2-1; D not certain. V was trimmed by 5 bases and J by 0 bases, leaving 11 bases between them. This CDR3 spans 15 amino acids. The germline V gene has CDR1 LGHNT and CDR2 FRNRAP. CDR3 sequence: CASGHHLSSYNEQFF. The DNA for the CDR3 is TGTGCTAGTGGTCACCACTTAAGCTCCTACAATGAGCAGTTCTTC. Drawing the rest from reference TRBV12-5 and TRBJ2-1, the complete variable domain is DARVTQTPRHKVTEMGQEVTMRCQPILGHNTVFWYRQTMMQGLELLAYFRNRAPLDDSGMPKDRFSAEMPDATLATLKIQPSEPRDSAVYFCASGHHLSSYNEQFFGPGTRLTVL.

Remarks on this clone: The junction shows a germline mismatch at one end, possibly a read error. The genes are TRBV7-9 and TRBJ1-2; D is perhaps TRBD1 (5 bases). Germline values: CDR1 SEHNR, CDR2 FQNEAQ (reference sequence). The CDR3 spans 11 residues. The CDR3 loop reads CSSSRQFGYTF. The CDR3 coding sequence is TGTTCCAGCAGCCGACAGTTTGGCTACACCTTC.

This clone was picked up a small number of times. The gene calls are TRBV5-1 and TRBJ2-5, with 9 bases matching TRBD1. CDR3 length: 16 residues. Germline V CDR1 and CDR2: SGHRS, YFSETQ. Losses at the gene ends were 3 bases for V and 3 bases for J; bases not matched to a gene: 9. The CDR3 region has the DNA TGCGCCAGCAGCTCGGTAGCAGACAGGGGGGAAGAGACCCAGTACTTC. It encodes CASSSVADRGEETQYF. Looking up the rest from reference TRBV5-1 and TRBJ2-5 gives the full variable domain: KAGVTQTPRYLIKTRGQQVTLSCSPISGHRSVSWYQQTPGQGLQFLFEYFSETQRNKGNFPGRFSGRQFSNSRSEMNVSTLELGDSALYLCASSSVADRGEETQYFGPGTRLLVL.

This clone was detected only a few times. V is TRBV18 and J is TRBJ2-2; 8 positions agree with TRBD2. V shed 4 bases and J 3 bases; nucleotides not matched to a gene: 4. Germline CDR1 and CDR2: KGHSH and LQKENI. The CDR3 runs to 15 residues. The CDR3 region has the DNA TGTGCCAGCTCACATGGGCGGGAGGACACCGGGGAGCTGTTTTTT. Residues: CASSHGREDTGELFF.